This T cell receptor beta chain was identified during a study of blood T cell repertoires in COVID-19. Whole-study context: Acute and convalescent COVID-19 samples came from the United States, Italy and Spain. PBMCs, B-cell-depleted T cells, or T cells provided the cDNA or gDNA that made up the material.

In the authors' workflow: Reference gene primers were amplified, and this amplification served to estimate nucleated cell counts. The repertoire was sequenced with immunoSEQ multiplex PCR; TCRdb's copy has only in-frame clones and lacks some. V and J calls and clone size are given by that table; D and trimming were obtained from the DNA. The table lists fewer than 150,000 clones, 88% of them singletons. In the case of this clone: A junction end diverges from the germline sequence, so it may reflect a read error.

The source of this sequence is a man aged 50 to 59 with active or convalescent COVID-19. Specimen: peripheral blood.

In nucleotides, the CDR3 is TGTGCCAGCAGCTTAGGGCCGGGACAGGGTACACATTTT. This sequence encodes CASSLGPGQGTHF. V usage is TRBV7-3 and J usage is TRBJ2-3; 9 positions agree with TRBD1. The CDR3 spans 13 residues. CDR1 and CDR2 (germline): SGHTA, FQGTGA.